This T cell receptor beta chain was captured in a study of T-cell memory formation after mild COVID-19. Study as a whole: Largely donor-specific TCR clusters were found.

cDNA libraries for TCR alpha and TCR beta, carrying sample barcodes and UMIs, came from 5'RACE with constant-segment primers. Via MiXCR, TCRdb re-called the 5' RACE reads, giving one row per CDR3 protein. The sample holds 110,000 to 150,000 distinct CDR3 sequences; almost 25% are singletons and the top ten take around 24%. The germline V gene has CDR1 MGHDK and CDR2 SYGVNS. The V and J ends lost 1 base and 2 bases respectively, with 14 bases between them. CDR3 length: 16 amino acids. Concerning this clonotype itself: Its antigen is not identified.

Study results and limitations: The pre-infection memory compartment contained some responding clones, suggesting cross-reactive memory joined. Contracting CD4+ clones sat mainly in CM and EM; CD8+ in EMRA.

The chain is built from TRBV25-1 and TRBJ1-1; D remains unclear. Material: PBMCs or a T cell subset sorted from them (not recorded which). The receptor was isolated from an adult woman who had mild COVID-19 (a few samples of this study predate the infection). Cell type and time point are not known. CDR3 nucleotide sequence: TGTGCCAGCAGTGAATTTTTCCCGCTAATCAACACTGAAGCTTTCTTT. This sequence encodes CASSEFFPLINTEAFF.